The entry below gives a single T cell receptor beta chain sequence along with its context. CDR1 is MNHEY, CDR2 SMNVEV, per germline (reference sequence). This CDR3 spans 16 amino acids. Unmatched junction bases numbered 4, after V lost 5 bases and J lost 1 base. It was with 60 Vbeta and 13 Jbeta primers that the PCR ran. Sequenced by immunoSEQ multiplex PCR; TCRdb stores in-frame clones only, minus some. The repertoire holds 180,000 or so clones, with approximately 85% as singletons. The source of the sample is a study of cytomegalovirus exposure and HLA in healthy donors. The sample was PBMCs. This TCR came from a man between 18 and 29 years old in good health and CMV-seropositive. The chain recombines TRBV27 with TRBJ2-5; 13 nucleotides align to TRBD2. The CDR3 nucleotides are TGTGCCAGCAGTAGAAGACTAGCGGGGGGCCAAGAGACCCAGTACTTC. It codes for CASSRRLAGGQETQYF.